The 27 T cell receptor beta chains given below trace back to one sample, sequenced in a study of blood T cells in healthy people across ages. A second PCR, run for roughly 6 to 11 cycles, used a sample-barcoded 5' primer plus a J-beta primer mix. Using its own MiXCR run on the 5' RACE reads, TCRdb lists one record per CDR3 protein. The sample gives about 640,000 distinct CDR3 sequences, under 65% of which show up once; around 37% is in the top ten. Sequencing was done on a sample of blood. The receptors shown here come from a man aged 55 to 69 in good health.

V is TRBV10-3 and J is TRBJ2-7, with D possibly matching TRBD1 (7 bases). With 4 bases removed from V and 4 bases from J, the gap between germline ends came to 14 bases. CDR3 size: 14 residues. Germline assignment: CDR1 ENHRY and CDR2 SYGVKD. CDR3 amino acids: CAISGDRDSYEQYF. CDR3 in DNA: TGTGCCATCAGTGGAGACAGGGACTCTTACGAGCAGTACTTC.

V is TRBV9 and J is TRBJ1-2; D gene unclear. This CDR3 is 13 amino acids long. V was trimmed by 2 bases and J by 7 bases, leaving 12 bases between them. The germline CDR1 and CDR2 sequences are SGDLS and YYNGEE. CDR3 sequence reads: CASSVRLAGGYTF. Written as DNA, the CDR3 is TGTGCCAGCAGCGTCCGCCTCGCAGGTGGCTACACCTTC.

This clonotype was seen a handful of times. The chain carries TRBV14 and TRBJ2-4, with unresolved D. V lost 1 base to trimming and J lost 8 bases, with 6 bases between them. Germline V gene data show CDR1 as SGHDN and CDR2 as FVKESK. The length of the CDR3 is 12 residues. The CDR3 DNA reads TGTGCCAGCAGCCAAGCGGTCGACATTCAGTACTTC. It codes for CASSQAVDIQYF.

V is TRBV5-6 and J is TRBJ1-2; a weak D match, TRBD1 (6 bases). This CDR3 contains 13 residues. V was cut by 4 bases and J by 8 bases, with 15 bases left in between. Per the germline V gene, CDR1 is SGHDT and CDR2 is YYEEEE. The chain's CDR3 is CASSMAGVSGYTF. The CDR3 nucleotides are TGTGCCAGCAGCATGGCAGGGGTTAGCGGCTACACCTTC.

Notes on this clonotype: A junction boundary mismatches the germline segment, possibly from a read error. This rearrangement joins TRBV9 to TRBJ2-7; 11 bases fit TRBD2. This CDR3 spans 14 amino acids. CDR1 and CDR2 (germline): SGDLS, YYNGEE. The DNA for the CDR3 is TGTGCCAGCAGCCCCACTAGCGGGGGCTACGAGCAGTGCTTC. It translates to CASSPTSGGYEQCF.

This clonotype was counted only a few times. The chain employs TRBV5-1 and TRBJ2-1, with 11 bases that match TRBD2. The CDR3 contains 14 residues. Trimming cost V 4 bases and J 14 bases; bases outside gene matches: 11. CDR1 is SGHRS and CDR2 is YFSETQ in the germline V gene. Written as DNA, the CDR3 is TGCGCCAGCAGCCCCGGTACTAGCGGGGGAGTCGAGTTCTTC. This sequence encodes CASSPGTSGGVEFF.

This clonotype was found a few times. The gene calls are TRBV29-1 and TRBJ2-7, with 13 nucleotides matching TRBD2. The DNA end is more similar to TRBJ2-5, so the J call may be wrong. CDR3 length: 15 residues. Germline assignment: CDR1 SQVTM and CDR2 ANQGSEA. Here the CDR3 DNA reads TGCAGCGCCGGGGGACTAGCGGGGCTGGGAGAGACCCAGTACTTC. As protein: CSAGGLAGLGETQYF.

V usage is TRBV4-2 and J usage is TRBJ2-1, with D possibly called TRBD1 or TRBD2 (5 bases each). The CDR3 length is 16 residues. Germline lookup yields CDR1 LGHNA and CDR2 YNFKEQ. V lost 4 bases and J 1 base, leaving 14 bases between the germline ends. As DNA, the CDR3 is TGTGCCAGCAGCCGCCTGGGACGGGGTTCCTACAATGAGCAGTTCTTC. Its translation: CASSRLGRGSYNEQFF.

V usage is TRBV20-1 and J usage is TRBJ2-3; D gene uncertain. Trimming cost V 5 bases and J 1 base, with 22 bases left between them. The germline V gene has CDR1 DFQATT and CDR2 SNEGSKA (reference sequence). CDR3 length: 17 amino acids. For the CDR3, the DNA is TGCAGTGCTGGGCCAGATCCCGACACCGAGCGCACAGATACGCAGTATTTT. Translating gives CSAGPDPDTERTDTQYF.

As regards this clonotype: Possible read error: a much larger clone is one base away. The chain employs TRBV20-1 and TRBJ1-1; D unresolved. Germline V gene data show CDR1 as DFQATT and CDR2 as SNEGSKA (reference sequence). The CDR3 is 14 residues long. V was cut by 6 bases and J by 3 bases, with 17 bases left in between. The CDR3 reads CSAEGVRPYTEAFF. CDR3 nucleotide sequence: TGCAGTGCCGAAGGCGTCAGGCCCTACACTGAAGCTTTCTTT.

This clonotype has only a few counts. The rearrangement links TRBV4-2 to TRBJ2-7, with 7 bases lining up with TRBD1. The trim removed 4 bases at V and 0 bases at J, leaving 6 bases unmatched. CDR3 length: 15 amino acids. From germline, CDR1 is LGHNA and CDR2 YNFKEQ. The CDR3 loop reads CASSLGTASSYEQYF. The CDR3 DNA sequence: TGTGCCAGCAGCCTCGGGACAGCGAGCTCCTACGAGCAGTACTTC.

This clonotype was seen only once. The chain links TRBV9 to TRBJ2-5, with D uncertain. Judging by the DNA end, TRBJ2-7 fits better; the J call may be wrong. Germline CDR1 SGDLS, CDR2 YYNGEE. The CDR3 is made up of 15 amino acids. This CDR3 is CASSVGLWDPYEQYF. CDR3 in DNA: TGTGCCAGCAGCGTAGGATTGTGGGATCCCTACGAGCAGTACTTC.

This clonotype was seen only a few times. This chain connects TRBV9 to TRBJ2-5, with 9 positions matching TRBD1. Trimming removed 4 bases from V and 4 bases from J; junction bases left unmatched: 8. CDR1 and CDR2 (germline): SGDLS, YYNGEE. This CDR3 is 15 amino acids long. CDR3 region: CASSSRTGDGETQYF. In nucleotides, the CDR3 is TGTGCCAGCAGCTCAAGGACAGGGGATGGAGAGACCCAGTACTTC.

This clonotype was recorded a few times. This rearrangement joins TRBV2 to TRBJ2-3, with D unclear. V lost 8 bases, J lost 4 bases, and 7 bases lay in between. Germline V CDR1 and CDR2: SNHLY, FYNNEI. This CDR3 has 11 amino acids. The CDR3 DNA reads TGTGCCAGCCGACTTTCAGATACGCAGTATTTT. Amino acid sequence: CASRLSDTQYF.

The chain links TRBV5-1 to TRBJ1-6; TRBD1 is a possible D gene (5 bases). V lost 4 bases, J lost 6 bases, and 11 bases lay in between. The CDR3 length is 14 residues. Germline CDR1 and CDR2: SGHRS and YFSETQ. In DNA, the CDR3 is TGCGCCAGCAGCACCAGGGACTTTAATTCACCCCTCCACTTT. The encoded protein is CASSTRDFNSPLHF.

The chain employs TRBV25-1 and TRBJ2-5, with TRBD1 as a possible D gene (5 bases). This CDR3 contains 13 residues. Trimming left V 5 bases short and J 4 bases short, with 11 bases between. The germline V gene encodes CDR1 MGHDK and CDR2 SYGVNS. The CDR3 is CASSNRQLETQYF. Here the CDR3 DNA reads TGTGCCAGCAGTAATCGACAGTTAGAGACCCAGTACTTC.

Turning to this clonotype: The junction and the germline gene differ at one end; a read error may be behind it. V is TRBV10-3 and J is TRBJ1-1, with 9 nucleotides matching TRBD1. From germline, CDR1 is ENHRY and CDR2 SYGVKD. The CDR3 loop spans 14 amino acids. This CDR3 is CAISGGQGGTEVFF. The CDR3 coding sequence is TGTGCCATCAGTGGGGGACAGGGTGGCACTGAAGTTTTCTTT.

CDR3 loop: CASSVYRRGNGYTF. The CDR3 nucleotides read TGTGCCAGCAGCGTCTACAGACGTGGGAATGGCTACACCTTC. This rearrangement joins TRBV7-9 to TRBJ1-2; D unclear. From germline, CDR1 is SEHNR and CDR2 FQNEAQ (reference sequence). V was shortened by 5 bases and J by 6 bases, with 16 bases between the two germline ends. The CDR3 is 14 amino acids.

V and J are TRBV5-1 and TRBJ2-5, with 8 nucleotides matching TRBD2. In germline, CDR1 is SGHRS, CDR2 YFSETQ. The V and J ends lost 1 base and 5 bases, in that order; junction bases with no gene match: 10. This CDR3 spans 16 amino acids. The CDR3 is CASSLLGLGDLETQYF. The CDR3 nucleotides read TGCGCCAGCAGCTTGTTGGGACTAGGAGATTTGGAGACCCAGTACTTC.

Comments on this clonotype: Its ends do not fully match the called genes, so a read error is possible. The genes are TRBV6-5 and TRBJ2-7; no clear D gene. Germline V gives CDR1 MNHEY, CDR2 SVGAGI. The CDR3 has 15 amino acids. The CDR3 DNA sequence: TGTGCCGGCAGTTACTCGGCTAGTTCCTCCTACGAGCAGTACTTC. Its protein is CAGSYSASSSYEQYF.

Only a few counts were recorded for this clonotype. The gene calls are TRBV5-5 and TRBJ2-1, with 13 bases lining up with TRBD2. Looked up from germline, CDR1 is SGHKS and CDR2 is YYEKEE (reference sequence). CDR3 size: 14 residues. V dropped 7 bases and J dropped 10; count of bases not matched to a gene: 8. The CDR3 nucleotides read TGTGCCAGCTCTAGGACTAGCGGGGGTCACGAGCAGTTCTTC. It codes for CASSRTSGGHEQFF. Combining the CDR3 with reference TRBV5-5 and TRBJ2-1 gives the whole variable domain DAGVTQSPTHLIKTRGQQVTLRCSPISGHKSVSWYQQVLGQGPQFIFQYYEKEERGRGNFPDRFSARQFPNYSSELNVNALLLGDSALYLCASSRTSGGHEQFFGPGTRLTVL.

The chain employs TRBV10-3 and TRBJ2-1, with D maybe TRBD2 (6 bases). Germline values: CDR1 ENHRY, CDR2 SYGVKD. V lost 4 bases and J lost 0, with 10 bases in between. The length of the CDR3 is 15 residues. In nucleotides, the CDR3 is TGTGCCATCAGTGCGGCGGGGAGCTCCTACAATGAGCAGTTCTTC. Protein sequence: CAISAAGSSYNEQFF.

This chain uses TRBV12-3 or TRBV12-4 with TRBJ2-1; a weak D match, TRBD2 (7 bases). The CDR3 sequence is 12 residues long. Trimming took off 6 bases at V and 9 bases at J, with 12 bases between the two ends. The CDR3 DNA is TGTGCCAGCAGGCGGGGGCCAAGTGAGCAGTTCTTC. Translation: CASRRGPSEQFF.

This clonotype was seen only once. The rearrangement uses TRBV9 and TRBJ1-2; D is perhaps TRBD1 (5 bases). The V gene lost 0 bases and the J gene lost 0 bases, with 12 bases spanning the gap. Germline CDR1 reads SGDLS; CDR2 reads YYNGEE. This CDR3 region has 16 residues. The CDR3 loop is CASSVEVGDANYGYTF. CDR3 DNA sequence: TGTGCCAGCAGCGTAGAGGTTGGGGACGCTAACTATGGCTACACCTTC.

The CDR3 DNA reads TGTGCCAGCAGCCAAGAGTTTTTCGCAGGTCATAATTCACCCCTCCACTTT. It encodes CASSQEFFAGHNSPLHF. The V call is TRBV14, the J call TRBJ1-6; D unresolved. The CDR3 spans 17 residues. Per the germline V gene, CDR1 is SGHDN and CDR2 is FVKESK. Trimming took off 0 bases at V and 5 bases at J, with 14 bases between the two ends.

The sample holds many counts of this clonotype. The chain recombines TRBV5-8 with TRBJ2-2, with 8 bases identical to TRBD1. Germline CDR1 reads SGHTS; CDR2 reads YDEGEE. The CDR3 is 17 residues long. V shed 4 bases and J 2 bases; nucleotides not matched to a gene: 10. Here the CDR3 reads CASSPWWAGGNTGELFF. The CDR3 nucleotides are TGTGCCAGCAGCCCATGGTGGGCAGGGGGCAACACCGGGGAGCTGTTTTTT.

This clonotype appeared a few times. CDR3 sequence reads: CASTSTGGREKLFF. The DNA of the CDR3 is TGTGCCAGCACCTCGACAGGGGGCCGTGAAAAACTGTTTTTT. This chain connects TRBV28 to TRBJ1-4; the match to TRBD1 covers 10 bases. The CDR3 length is 14 residues. CDR1 is MDHEN and CDR2 is SYDVKM in the germline V gene. V lost 7 bases and J lost 7; bases outside the gene matches: 6.